The text below deals with one T cell receptor (beta chain). The antigen remains undetermined. Donors counted as nominally healthy when sampled, yet unrecorded immune exposures were likely. Germline values: CDR1 SEHNR, CDR2 FQNEAQ (reference sequence). This CDR3 region has 15 residues. V shed 5 bases and J shed 0 bases, with 11 bases lying between them. The data are from a study of cytomegalovirus exposure and HLA in healthy donors. Study information: Genotyping of under 500 donors showed that about 84% belonged to the Caucasian-associated ancestry cluster.

The PCR made use of 60 Vbeta and 13 Jbeta primers. This table comes from immunoSEQ multiplex PCR, and its TCRdb copy is limited to in-frame clones, with some not included. The sample lists 80,000 to 95,000 clones; roughly 63% were seen once. Whole-study results and caveats: There was a cluster of highly shared sequence variants that was likely a sequencing artifact.

The chain employs TRBV7-9 and TRBJ2-1, with a weak D call TRBD2 (6 bases). The TCR sequence derives from a woman in her twenties or thirties in good health and CMV-seronegative. The sequenced sample was PBMCs. The chain's CDR3 is CASSPGLNSYNEQFF. The CDR3 DNA reads TGTGCCAGCAGCCCGGGACTCAACTCCTACAATGAGCAGTTCTTC.